This entry features one T cell receptor (beta chain) sequence. These data belong to a study of blood T cell repertoires in COVID-19. In the study overall: Nucleic acid was either cDNA or gDNA, and it came from T cells, B-cell-depleted T cells, or PBMCs.

Under the authors' procedure: Estimates of nucleated cell counts were drawn from the amplification of reference gene primers. The repertoire was sequenced with immunoSEQ multiplex PCR; TCRdb's copy has only in-frame clones and lacks some. V, J and clone size were drawn from that table, and D and trimming were deduced from the DNA. The sample consists of approximately 240,000 clones, 84% of them appearing once. The germline V and J ends were trimmed by 3 bases and 0 bases, with 6 bases remaining between them. CDR1 is MNHEY, CDR2 SMNVEV, per germline (reference sequence). The CDR3 has 15 amino acids. The sequenced sample consisted of peripheral blood. The clonotype comes from a woman older than 75 with active or convalescent COVID-19. This rearrangement joins TRBV27 to TRBJ1-6, with no clear D. In DNA form, the CDR3 reads TGTGCCAGCAGTTTCGGTGGCTCCTATAATTCACCCCTCCACTTT. It encodes CASSFGGSYNSPLHF.